This T cell receptor (beta chain) was sequenced in a study of post-analysis software for immune sequencing data (dated by TCRdb to the mid-2010s). For the wider study: Recorded disease courses included relapsing-remitting, secondary progressive and progressive-relapsing multiple sclerosis, with some patients lacking subtype annotation. The patient repertoires were compared against approximately eleven previously published healthy control repertoires obtained from donors aged roughly 6 to 28 years. A subset of samples was prepared in parallel using single-end sample barcoding, then pooled and co-amplified after Illumina adapter ligation. The paper's findings and limits, for the study overall: About five TRBV segments, including TRBV5-6, TRBV5-1 and TRBV20-1, were significantly more frequent in patients than controls. Multiple sclerosis patients had significantly lower normalized Chao1 diversity than controls, a result that suggests substantial peripheral T-cell clonal expansion. Direct clustering with F measure revealed strong co-clustering of samples prepared in the same batch, which led to a batch-effect correction. The control group was slightly older than the multiple sclerosis patient group.

To demonstrate the VDJtools post-analysis software, the study profiled TCR beta repertoires from the peripheral blood of approximately twelve young patients with multiple sclerosis. The multiple sclerosis patients were children and adolescents between roughly 6 and 16 years of age. Turning to this clonotype: What antigen it recognizes has not been identified. One end of the junction varies from germline; a read error may be responsible.

From the germline V gene (reference sequence), CDR1 is SSHAT and CDR2 is FNYEAQ. Reading from cysteine to phenylalanine, the CDR3 counts 13 amino acids. The CDR3 DNA has 39 bases and is translated from base 1. Libraries came from PCR. The listed sequencing device is Illumina HiSeq 2500. To reduce PCR and sequencing biases, unique molecular identifiers were built into the TCR beta cDNA libraries. Approximately 500,000 cDNA molecules were obtained per 1 to 10 million input T cells, so each molecule approximated one T cell. Patient libraries were prepared and sequenced with the same protocol used for the earlier healthy control dataset. Samples belonging to the same batch were prepared together, multiplexed and sequenced on a shared HiSeq lane. The authors' analysis ran thus. Raw barcoded reads were processed with MIGEC, discarding single-read molecular identifier groups before consensus assembly and CDR3 extraction. VDJtools was used for post-analysis of the clonotype tables, and diversity was normalized by down-sampling every dataset to the size of the smallest sample. In repertoire overlap clustering, CDR3 amino acid sequences, but not nucleotide sequences, were matched to correct batch-related cross-sample contamination. TCRdb ran its own pipeline on the public reads, namely fastp trimming at Q25 and MiXCR clone calling, and kept in-frame beta chains. Each entry is one CDR3 protein sequence, shown with its most common DNA and genes. TCRdb, not the authors, supplied the V and J calls. The sample includes hundreds of thousands of distinct CDR3 sequences, with roughly 50% observed a single time. Jointly, the top ten make up under 6% of the sample.

This receptor was obtained from a girl under 18 with multiple sclerosis. The rearrangement combines TRBV7-7 with TRBJ2-5, with no confident D gene call. TRBJ2-7 explains the end of the DNA better; the J call may be wrong. Specimen: blood. In nucleotide form, the sequence is TGTGCTAGCAGCTTAGTTAGGTTGGGCGAGCAGTACTTC. This translates into CASSLVRLGEQYF.